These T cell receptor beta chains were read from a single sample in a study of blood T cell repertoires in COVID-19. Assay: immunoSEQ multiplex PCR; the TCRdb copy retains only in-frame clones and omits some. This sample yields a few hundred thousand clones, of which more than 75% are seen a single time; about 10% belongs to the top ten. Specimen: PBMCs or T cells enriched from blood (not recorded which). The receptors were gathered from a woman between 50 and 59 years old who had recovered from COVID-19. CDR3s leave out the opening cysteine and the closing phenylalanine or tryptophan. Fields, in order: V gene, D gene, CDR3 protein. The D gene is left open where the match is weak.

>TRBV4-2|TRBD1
ASSQWTGGNSPLH
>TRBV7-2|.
ASSFRVGSDTEAF
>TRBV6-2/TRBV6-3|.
ASSYSTESYGYT
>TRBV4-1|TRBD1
ASSQGDRVVTEAF
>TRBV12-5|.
ASGLVSRVKLGTDTQY
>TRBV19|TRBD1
ASSRGQGITTEAF
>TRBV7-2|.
ASSSGGPYQETQY
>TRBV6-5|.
ASSSGWQSSYEQY
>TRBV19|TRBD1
ASSRTGGYGYT
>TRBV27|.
ASSSRTVGGNQPQH
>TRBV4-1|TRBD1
ASSQGDRGRGEKLF
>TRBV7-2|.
ASSLREPGNTIY
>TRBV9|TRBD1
ASSVEGASNSPLH
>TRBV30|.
AWGVARMGEQY
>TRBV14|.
ASSQGRTVGYNEQF
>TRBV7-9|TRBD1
ASSYRGQGGTEAF
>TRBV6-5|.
ASRGMDRSKGYT
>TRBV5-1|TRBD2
ASSLELAGGPYEQY
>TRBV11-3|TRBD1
ASSLVGQGRGYGYT
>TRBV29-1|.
SVVRSSDGYT
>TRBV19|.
ASQDLYGYT
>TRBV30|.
AWSPAEEAYEQY
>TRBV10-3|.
AISTGRVGYEQY
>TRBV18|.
ASSPPGLETQY
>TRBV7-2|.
ASSLRDSPYEQY
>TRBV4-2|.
ASSQEAGSYGYT
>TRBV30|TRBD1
AWAPGQGVYGYT
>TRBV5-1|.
ASSFIRGDTGELF
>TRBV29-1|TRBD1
SVGGDRDNSPLH
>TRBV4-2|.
ASSQDRRDTNEQF
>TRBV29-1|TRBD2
SVEGTSGPSYNEQF
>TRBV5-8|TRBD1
ASSLTGTVKEKLF
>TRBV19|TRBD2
ASNPGGTGELF
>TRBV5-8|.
ASRVRGTDFSGNTIY
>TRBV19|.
ASSTPIGFGNTIY
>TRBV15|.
ATATGGTDTQY
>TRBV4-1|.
ASSPTGLNTEAF
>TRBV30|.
ASSTGNQPQH
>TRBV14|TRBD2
ASSQAGTSGGLYNEQF
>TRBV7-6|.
ASSSGSWSSDTQY
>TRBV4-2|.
ASSQVSTSNQPQH
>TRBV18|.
ASSRGLGEEQY
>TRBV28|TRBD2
ASSSRDYTRSSYNEQF
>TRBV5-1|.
ASSLEGSQGKETQY
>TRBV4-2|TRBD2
ASSQEARGYYNEQF
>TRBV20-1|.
SASQGYEQY